This TCR beta chain originates from a study of T-cell reconstitution after alpha-beta-depleted transplantation in children. Study-level results: TCRbeta diversity was high at day 60 in some patients (a result of surviving recipient T cells and thymic progenitors).

Details on this clonotype: The antigen is unknown.

Unique molecular identifiers were used to barcode this TCRbeta library. TCRdb called the PCR reads again in MiXCR, with one record for every CDR3 protein. Of under 750,000 distinct CDR3 sequences in the sample, 23% were seen once. From germline, CDR1 is MNHEY and CDR2 SVGAGI. With 2 bases removed from V and 6 bases from J, the gap between germline ends came to 14 bases. The length of the CDR3 is 15 residues. Here the sequenced sample was PBMCs, mostly from graft donor cells, taken 360 days after TCRalphabeta/CD19-depleted stem cell transplant. The sequence was collected from a boy in the first two years of life who had a stem cell transplant for acute myeloid leukemia, so the T cells may come from the graft donor. The gene calls are TRBV6-5 and TRBJ1-5, with D unresolved. The CDR3 spells CASSYSPLGFQPQHF. CDR3 DNA: TGTGCCAGCAGTTACAGTCCCCTCGGGTTTCAGCCCCAGCATTTT.